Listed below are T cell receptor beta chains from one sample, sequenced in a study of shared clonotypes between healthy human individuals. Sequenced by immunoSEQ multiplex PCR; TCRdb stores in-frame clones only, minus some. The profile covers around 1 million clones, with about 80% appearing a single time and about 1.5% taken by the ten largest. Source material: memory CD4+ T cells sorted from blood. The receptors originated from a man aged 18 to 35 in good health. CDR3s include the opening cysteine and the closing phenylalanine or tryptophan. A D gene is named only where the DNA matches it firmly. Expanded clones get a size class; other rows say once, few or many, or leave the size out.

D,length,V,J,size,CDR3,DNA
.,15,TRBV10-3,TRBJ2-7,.,CAIRQTGTEAYEQYF,TGTGCCATCAGGCAAACAGGGACCGAAGCCTACGAGCAGTACTTC
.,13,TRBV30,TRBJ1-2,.,CAWSVLRGYGYTF,TGTGCCTGGAGTGTACTTCGGGGATATGGCTACACCTTC
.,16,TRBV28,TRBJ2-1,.,CASPPGAGGAFDEQFF,TGTGCCAGCCCGCCAGGGGCAGGGGGGGCGTTCGATGAGCAGTTCTTC
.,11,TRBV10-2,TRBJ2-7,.,CASRDYYEQYF,TGCGCCAGCAGGGACTACTACGAGCAGTACTTC
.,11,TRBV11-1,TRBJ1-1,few,CASSRPGKAFF,TGTGCCAGCAGTCGTCCCGGGAAAGCTTTCTTT
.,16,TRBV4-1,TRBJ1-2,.,CASSQNGLQGNYGYTF,TGCGCCAGCAGCCAAAACGGTTTGCAGGGTAACTATGGCTACACCTTC
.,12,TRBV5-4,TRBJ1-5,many,CASSLDNQPQHF,TGTGCCAGCAGCTTGGACAATCAGCCCCAGCATTTT
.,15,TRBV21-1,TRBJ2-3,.,CASSQKGQGVDTQYF,TGTGCCAGCAGCCAAAAAGGACAGGGAGTAGATACGCAGTATTTT
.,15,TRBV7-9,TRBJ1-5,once,CASSFLTAIDQPQHF,TGTGCCAGCAGCTTTCTAACAGCCATTGATCAGCCCCAGCATTTT
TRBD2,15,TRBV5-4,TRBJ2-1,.,CASSPTVTSGNEQFF,TGTGCCAGCAGTCCAACGGTTACTAGCGGCAATGAGCAGTTCTTC
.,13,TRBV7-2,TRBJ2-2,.,CASSLQVTGELFF,TGTGCCAGCAGCTTACAAGTGACCGGGGAGCTGTTTTTT
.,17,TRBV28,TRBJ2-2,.,CASSFSPWRGDTGELFF,TGTGCCAGCAGTTTCTCCCCCTGGCGGGGAGACACCGGGGAGCTGTTTTTT
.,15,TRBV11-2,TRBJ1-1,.,CASSGNRNRGTEAFF,TGTGCCAGCAGCGGAAACAGGAACCGAGGAACTGAAGCTTTCTTT
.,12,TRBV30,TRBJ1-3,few,CAWSTRGNTIYF,TGTGCCTGGAGTACCCGAGGAAACACCATATATTTT
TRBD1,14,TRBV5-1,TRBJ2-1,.,CASSDLDRDDEQFF,TGCGCCAGCAGCGACCTAGACAGGGACGATGAGCAGTTCTTC
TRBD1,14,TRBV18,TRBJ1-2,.,CASSPPSGGWGYTF,TGTGCCAGCTCACCCCCGTCAGGGGGCTGGGGCTACACCTTC
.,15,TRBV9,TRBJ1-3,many,CASSLHSVSGNTIYF,TGTGCCAGCAGCCTTCACAGCGTCTCTGGAAACACCATATATTTT
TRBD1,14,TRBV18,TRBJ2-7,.,CASSPTDRGREQYF,TGTGCCAGCTCACCCACGGACAGGGGGCGGGAGCAGTACTTC
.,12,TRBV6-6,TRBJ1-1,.,CASGGGSTEAFF,TGTGCCAGCGGCGGGGGATCGACTGAAGCTTTCTTT
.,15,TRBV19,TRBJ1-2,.,CASKPGQLGAYGYTF,TGTGCCAGTAAACCGGGCCAACTCGGGGCCTATGGCTACACCTTC
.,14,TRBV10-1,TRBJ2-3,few,CASSGEGNTDTQYF,TGCGCCAGCAGTGGAGAGGGAAACACAGATACGCAGTATTTT
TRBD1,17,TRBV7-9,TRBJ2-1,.,CASSSDGPGQGRNEQFF,TGTGCCAGCAGCTCCGACGGACCGGGACAGGGCCGCAATGAGCAGTTCTTC
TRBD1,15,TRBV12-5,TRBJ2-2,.,CASAERTGGTGELFF,TGTGCTAGTGCAGAGAGGACAGGGGGCACCGGGGAGCTGTTTTTT
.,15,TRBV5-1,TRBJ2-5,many,CASSLGLTPQETQYF,TGCGCCAGCAGCTTGGGTTTGACTCCGCAAGAGACCCAGTACTTC
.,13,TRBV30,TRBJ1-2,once,CAWRITVNYGYTF,TGTGCCTGGAGGATAACAGTTAACTATGGCTACACCTTC
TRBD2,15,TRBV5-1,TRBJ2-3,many,CASSLPGLATDTQYF,TGCGCCAGCAGCTTACCGGGACTAGCGACAGATACGCAGTATTTT
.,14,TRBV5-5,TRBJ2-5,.,CASSLEQGGETQYF,TGTGCCAGCAGCTTGGAGCAGGGAGGAGAGACCCAGTACTTC
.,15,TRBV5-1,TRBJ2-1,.,CASSLSGATYNEQFF,TGCGCCAGCAGCTTGTCAGGGGCCACCTACAATGAGCAGTTCTTC
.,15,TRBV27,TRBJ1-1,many,CASSQSGTTNTEAFF,TGTGCCAGCAGCCAATCCGGGACAACGAACACTGAAGCTTTCTTT
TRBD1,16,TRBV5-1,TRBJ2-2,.,CASSTGQGWGAGELFF,TGCGCCAGCAGCACCGGACAGGGTTGGGGCGCCGGGGAGCTGTTTTTT
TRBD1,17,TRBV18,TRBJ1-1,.,CASSPPGTGLRNTEAFF,TGTGCCAGCTCACCACCGGGGACAGGGCTAAGGAACACTGAAGCTTTCTTT
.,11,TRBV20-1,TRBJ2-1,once,CSAVRPTEQFF,TGCAGTGCTGTTCGACCGACGGAGCAGTTCTTC
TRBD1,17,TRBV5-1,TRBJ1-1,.,CASSSRDRVYRGTEAFF,TGCGCCAGCAGCTCCCGGGACAGGGTTTATCGGGGGACTGAAGCTTTCTTT
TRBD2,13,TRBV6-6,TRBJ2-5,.,CASRAGVQETQYF,TGTGCCAGCAGGGCGGGGGTACAAGAGACCCAGTACTTC
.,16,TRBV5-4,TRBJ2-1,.,CASSFDATRAYNEQFF,TGTGCCAGCAGCTTCGATGCGACTCGAGCCTACAATGAGCAGTTCTTC
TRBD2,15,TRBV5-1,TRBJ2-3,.,CASSLELAGGTPQYF,TGCGCCAGCAGCTTGGAGCTAGCGGGAGGGACCCCGCAGTATTTT
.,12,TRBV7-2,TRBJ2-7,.,CASSSFRYEQYF,TGTGCCAGCAGCTCCTTCCGCTACGAGCAGTACTTC
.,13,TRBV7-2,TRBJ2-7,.,CASSLATAYEQYF,TGTGCCAGCAGCTTAGCGACGGCCTACGAGCAGTACTTC
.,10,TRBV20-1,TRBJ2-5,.,CSAREETQYF,TGCAGTGCTAGGGAAGAGACCCAGTACTTC
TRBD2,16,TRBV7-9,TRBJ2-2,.,CASSPHPGLAVGELFF,TGTGCCAGCAGCCCTCATCCGGGACTAGCGGTCGGGGAGCTGTTTTTT
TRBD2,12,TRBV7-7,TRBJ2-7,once,CADLAGGGEQYF,TGTGCTGACCTCGCGGGAGGGGGCGAGCAGTACTTC
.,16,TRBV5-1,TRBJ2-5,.,CASSTRTQGNQETQYF,TGCGCCAGCAGCACCCGAACCCAGGGGAACCAAGAGACCCAGTACTTC
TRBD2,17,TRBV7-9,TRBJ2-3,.,CASSSGTSGRSTDTQYF,TGTGCCAGCAGCTCCGGGACTAGCGGGAGGAGCACAGATACGCAGTATTTT
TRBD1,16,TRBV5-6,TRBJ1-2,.,CASSLGVLRGNYGYTF,TGTGCCAGCAGCTTGGGGGTTCTCAGGGGGAACTATGGCTACACCTTC
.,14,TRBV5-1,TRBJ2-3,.,CASRSRTGSDTQYF,TGCGCCAGCAGAAGTAGAACAGGGTCAGATACGCAGTATTTT